This T cell receptor beta chain was recovered during a study of shared clonotypes between healthy human individuals. Study results and caveats: The study drew on few donors, limiting represented genetic and exposure-history diversity. Naive subsets generally exceeded memory subsets in estimated richness. Shared across a few donors were 4% to 6% of the naive CD4 clonotypes.

Positive CCR7 selection of CD45RO-negative cells yielded the naive CD8 cells, and terminally differentiated effector memory CD45RA+ cells were excluded. Clones were sequenced by immunoSEQ multiplex PCR, and TCRdb holds only the in-frame ones, with some missing. The data show around 2,000,000 clones, with over 85% seen just once and about 1.1% held by the top ten. Comments on this clone: What it recognizes is unknown.

V lost 4 bases and J lost 2; bases outside the gene matches: 8. The CDR3 length is 16 residues. Germline-derived CDR1 and CDR2 are MNHEY and SVGAGI. The receptor was derived from a man younger than 35 in good health. This chain uses TRBV6-5 with TRBJ2-7; 10 bases are a match to TRBD2. Sequenced input: naive CD8+ T cells sorted from blood. The CDR3 here is CASSSIAGGYTYEQYF. For the CDR3, the DNA is TGTGCCAGCAGTTCCATAGCGGGAGGATATACCTACGAGCAGTACTTC.